These 4 T cell receptor beta chains came from one sample sequenced in a study of blood T cell repertoires in COVID-19 (TCRdb year 2020). Receptor amplification or capture employed the immunoSEQ multiplex PCR assay. TCRdb carries this immuneACCESS record with in-frame sequences only. Its versions omit some clonotypes, under half of them owing to an unresolved V gene in the studies checked, with the rest unexplained. The sample includes 390,000 or so clones, with roughly 90% observed a single time. The ten largest clones add up to approximately 1.4% of the sample. Input material: peripheral blood. The receptors shown here come from a woman aged 25-40 years with active or convalescent COVID-19.

The rearrangement uses TRBV15 and TRBJ2-5; 9 bases align to TRBD1. Germline V gene sequence: CDR1 LNHNV, CDR2 YYDKDF (reference sequence). This CDR3 has 14 amino acids. Unmatched junction bases numbered 7, after V lost 3 bases and J lost 8 bases. In DNA form, the CDR3 reads TGTGCCACCAGCAGTTGGGACAGGGATGAAACCCAGTACTTC. Translation gives CATSSWDRDETQYF. Full variable domain (outside the CDR3, taken from reference TRBV15 and TRBJ2-5): DAMVIQNPRYQVTQFGKPVTLSCSQTLNHNVMYWYQQKSSQAPKLLFHYYDKDFNNEADTPDNFQSRRPNTSFCFLDIRSPGLGDTAMYLCATSSWDRDETQYFGPGTRLLVL.

The rearrangement uses TRBV4-1 and TRBJ1-1; D unresolved. Germline V lookup: CDR1 MGHRA, CDR2 YSYEKL. The CDR3 has 14 amino acids. V was clipped by 3 bases and J by 2 bases, with 10 bases between them. CDR3: CASSHIIPNTEAFF. The DNA of the CDR3 is TGCGCCAGCAGCCATATTATTCCTAACACTGAAGCTTTCTTT.

As for this clone: A read error is possible here, since a much larger clone lies one base away. The genes are TRBV6-5 and TRBJ1-1, with 9 positions matching TRBD1. The germline V gene encodes CDR1 MNHEY and CDR2 SVGAGI. The CDR3 is 13 residues long. Unmatched junction bases numbered 2, after V lost 6 bases and J lost 3 bases. As DNA, the CDR3 is TGTGCCAGCAGGGGACAGGGCGACACTGAAGCTTTCTTT. Translation: CASRGQGDTEAFF.

This clone has just one count. This chain connects TRBV10-3 to TRBJ1-4, with 10 nucleotides matching TRBD1. Trimming at V came to 8 bases and at J to 5 bases, leaving 5 bases not matched to a gene. Germline V gives CDR1 ENHRY, CDR2 SYGVKD. The length of the CDR3 is 14 residues. CDR3 sequence (DNA): TGTGCCATCGGACAGGGGGGAATCAATGAAAAACTGTTTTTT. Protein sequence: CAIGQGGINEKLFF.